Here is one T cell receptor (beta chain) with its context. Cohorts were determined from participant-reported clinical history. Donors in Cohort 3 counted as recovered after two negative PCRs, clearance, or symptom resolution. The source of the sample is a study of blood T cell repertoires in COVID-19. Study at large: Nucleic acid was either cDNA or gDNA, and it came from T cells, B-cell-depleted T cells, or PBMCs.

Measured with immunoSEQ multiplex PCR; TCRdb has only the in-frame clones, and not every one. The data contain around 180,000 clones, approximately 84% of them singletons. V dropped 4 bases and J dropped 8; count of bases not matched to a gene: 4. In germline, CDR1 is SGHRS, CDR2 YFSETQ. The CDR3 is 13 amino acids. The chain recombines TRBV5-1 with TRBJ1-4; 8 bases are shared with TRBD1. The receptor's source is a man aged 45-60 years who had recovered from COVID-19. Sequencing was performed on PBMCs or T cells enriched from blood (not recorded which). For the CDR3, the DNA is TGCGCCAGCAGCGTACAGGGGGTCGAAAAACTGTTTTTT. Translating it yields CASSVQGVEKLFF.